The 21 T cell receptor beta chains given below trace back to one sample, sequenced in a study of shared T cell receptors in the human thymus. Clones were sequenced by immunoSEQ multiplex PCR, and TCRdb holds only the in-frame ones, with some missing. The sample lists 450,000 to 650,000 clones, around 78% occurring once. These sequences were also reported in another study, on human thymus T cells.

The sample comprised thymocytes. The receptors originated from a boy under two years old with a congenital heart defect.

V and J are TRBV2 and TRBJ2-1; perhaps TRBD2 as D (5 bases). Trimming pared 4 bases from V and 8 bases from J, leaving 18 bases between. The germline V gene encodes CDR1 SNHLY and CDR2 FYNNEI. The CDR3 contains 15 residues. The CDR3 is CASSVERERSDEQFF. The CDR3 region has the DNA TGTGCCAGCAGTGTGGAACGGGAACGGTCCGATGAGCAGTTCTTC.

The chain employs TRBV7-6 and TRBJ2-7; 7 positions match TRBD2. Germline V CDR1 and CDR2: SGHVS, FNYEAQ. J gave up 0 bases and V 5 bases, and 10 bases lay outside the gene matches. This CDR3 is built from 16 residues. The CDR3 nucleotides are TGTGCCAGCAGCGAAAGGAGCGGGGCGAGCTCCTACGAGCAGTACTTC. It encodes CASSERSGASSYEQYF. The variable domain in full, completed from reference TRBV7-6 and TRBJ2-7, reads GAGVSQSPRYKVTKRGQDVALRCDPISGHVSLYWYRQALGQGPEFLTYFNYEAQQDKSGLPNDRFSAERPEGSISTLTIQRTEQRDSAMYRCASSERSGASSYEQYFGPGTRLTVT.

V and J are TRBV4-1 and TRBJ2-7; a weak D match, TRBD2 (6 bases). V was clipped by 0 bases and J by 0 bases, with 9 bases between them. The CDR3 sequence is 15 residues long. In germline, CDR1 is MGHRA, CDR2 YSYEKL. The CDR3 DNA sequence: TGCGCCAGCAGCCAAGACGCGGGACGCTCCTACGAGCAGTACTTC. This sequence encodes CASSQDAGRSYEQYF.

This clone is a singleton in its sample. The chain is built from TRBV4-3 and TRBJ2-1; 13 positions match TRBD2. The CDR3 totals 16 residues. Germline values: CDR1 LGHNA, CDR2 YSLEER. J gave up 5 bases and V 1 base, and 2 bases lay outside the gene matches. This chain's CDR3 is CASSQGTSGSDNEQFF. Here the CDR3 DNA reads TGCGCCAGCAGCCAAGGGACTAGCGGGAGCGACAATGAGCAGTTCTTC.

J is TRBJ2-1 and V is TRBV29-1; D is possibly TRBD2 (5 bases). This CDR3 is built from 13 residues. Germline V gives CDR1 SQVTM, CDR2 ANQGSEA. V was cut by 7 bases and J by 7 bases, with 17 bases left in between. CDR3: CSARLVRVNEQFF. The CDR3 DNA sequence: TGCAGCGCCCGCCTGGTGAGGGTGAATGAGCAGTTCTTC.

V is TRBV7-8 and J is TRBJ2-5, with TRBD2 identical over 10 bases. J gave up 4 bases and V 1 base, and 6 bases lay outside the gene matches. This CDR3 is built from 16 residues. CDR1 is SGHVS, CDR2 FQNEAQ, per germline. Written as DNA, the CDR3 is TGTGCCAGCAGCTTAGAAGCGGGAGGGCCCGGAGAGACCCAGTACTTC. It translates to CASSLEAGGPGETQYF. Based on the CDR3 plus reference TRBV7-8 and TRBJ2-5, the full variable domain is GAGVSQSPRYKVAKRGQDVALRCDPISGHVSLFWYQQALGQGPEFLTYFQNEAQLDKSGLPSDRFFAERPEGSVSTLKIQRTQQEDSAVYLCASSLEAGGPGETQYFGPGTRLLVL.

V and J are TRBV7-9 and TRBJ2-1, with TRBD1 identical over 10 bases. Germline trimming cut 1 base from V and 3 bases from J; bases unmatched to any gene: 9. CDR1 and CDR2 from the germline V gene are SEHNR and FQNEAQ (reference sequence). CDR3 length equals 18 residues. The CDR3 DNA sequence: TGTGCCAGCAGCTTAGGCCCAGACTGGACAGGGGGCTACAATGAGCAGTTCTTC. It translates to CASSLGPDWTGGYNEQFF.

The rearrangement joins TRBV11-3 to TRBJ2-7; possibly TRBD2 for D (6 bases). CDR1 is SGHNT, CDR2 YENEEA, per germline. The V end lost 0 bases, the J end lost 5 bases, and 17 bases lay between the germline ends. The CDR3 runs 16 residues. CDR3 DNA: TGTGCCAGCAGCTTAGATCCCCGGGAGCACCAGGACGAGCAGTACTTC. Amino acid sequence: CASSLDPREHQDEQYF.

This clone was counted only a few times. The V and J genes are TRBV14 and TRBJ2-7, with D possibly being TRBD2 (6 bases). Germline values: CDR1 SGHDN, CDR2 FVKESK. Between the trimmed V and J ends, which lost 6 bases and 2 bases, there was a span of 14 bases. The CDR3 has 14 amino acids. CDR3 residues: CASSPAGDTYEQYF. CDR3 sequence (DNA): TGTGCCAGCAGTCCAGCGGGCGATACCTACGAGCAGTACTTC.

This chain connects TRBV4-2 to TRBJ2-5; a weak D match, TRBD2 (6 bases). V was shortened by 1 base and J by 3 bases, with 12 bases between the two germline ends. This CDR3 contains 15 residues. CDR1 is LGHNA, CDR2 YNFKEQ, per germline. CDR3 DNA: TGTGCCAGCAGCCAAGTAGGAGGGGAGGAAGAGACCCAGTACTTC. Its translation: CASSQVGGEEETQYF.

The chain employs TRBV12-5 and TRBJ2-7; TRBD1 aligns across 8 bases. Germline V gives CDR1 LGHNT, CDR2 FRNRAP. J lost 1 base, V lost 3 bases, and 5 bases had no gene match. This CDR3 contains 15 residues. Here the CDR3 reads CASGFADRASYEQYF. The CDR3 nucleotides read TGTGCTAGTGGTTTTGCGGACAGGGCGTCCTACGAGCAGTACTTC.

The chain combines TRBV6-4 with TRBJ2-7; no clear D. The V gene lost 2 bases and the J gene lost 4 bases, with 9 bases spanning the gap. The CDR3 covers 13 residues. CDR1 is MRHNA, CDR2 SNTAGT, per germline. In DNA form, the CDR3 reads TGTGCCAGCAGTGACCTAGGCCGTTACGAGCAGTACTTC. Protein product: CASSDLGRYEQYF.

CDR3 loop: CASSIGDRDFNQPQHF. DNA for the CDR3: TGTGCCAGTAGTATAGGGGACAGAGACTTTAATCAGCCCCAGCATTTT. This sequence joins TRBV19 and TRBJ1-5; 7 bases align to TRBD1. J lost 4 bases, V lost 1 base, and 7 bases had no gene match. Germline V lookup: CDR1 LNHDA, CDR2 SQIVND (reference sequence). The CDR3 is 16 amino acids.

This chain joins TRBV13 and TRBJ2-7, with 8 bases fitting TRBD2. The J segment lost 5 bases and the V segment lost 3 bases, leaving 15 bases of the junction unmatched. Germline V CDR1 and CDR2: PRHDT, FYEKMQ (reference sequence). The CDR3 consists of 17 residues. In DNA form, the CDR3 reads TGTGCCAGCAGCTTGTTGGCGGGAGGAGTAATCGTCCACGAGCAGTACTTC. Residues: CASSLLAGGVIVHEQYF. The whole variable domain, filled in from reference TRBV13 and TRBJ2-7, reads AAGVIQSPRHLIKEKRETATLKCYPIPRHDTVYWYQQGPGQDPQFLISFYEKMQSDKGSIPDRFSAQQFSDYHSELNMSSLELGDSALYFCASSLLAGGVIVHEQYFGPGTRLTVT.

V usage is TRBV10-2 and J usage is TRBJ1-2, with D perhaps TRBD1 (5 bases). CDR3 length: 14 residues. Trimming left V 6 bases short and J 10 bases short, with 21 bases between. CDR1 is WSHSY, CDR2 SAAADI, per germline. The CDR3 sequence is CASSSEGESGAYTF. The CDR3 region has the DNA TGCGCCAGCAGCAGTGAAGGGGAGTCGGGAGCCTACACCTTC.

In this sample, this clone turned up once. The CDR3: CASSPHGQGNQPQHF. The DNA for the CDR3 is TGTGCCAGCAGCCCCCACGGACAGGGGAATCAGCCCCAGCATTTT. The V gene is TRBV13, the J gene TRBJ1-5, with TRBD1 matching over 9 bases. The CDR3 totals 15 residues. V was pared by 5 bases and J by 4 bases, with 6 bases of the junction left unmatched. Germline CDR1 is PRHDT and CDR2 is FYEKMQ (reference sequence).

The CDR3 DNA is TGCAGTGCTTCCCATGGCAAGCAGTTCTTC. This sequence encodes CSASHGKQFF. The V and J genes are TRBV20-1 and TRBJ2-1; D not certain. Germline values: CDR1 DFQATT, CDR2 SNEGSKA (reference sequence). This CDR3 is 10 amino acids long. V dropped 5 bases and J dropped 11 bases, with 10 bases sitting between them.

V is TRBV2 and J is TRBJ2-7; D might be TRBD2 (6 bases). CDR3 length: 13 residues. Germline CDR1 and CDR2: SNHLY and FYNNEI. V gave up 6 bases and J gave up 4 bases, with 13 bases separating them. The CDR3 DNA reads TGTGCCAGCAGGAGCCCAGCGGGTTACGAGCAGTACTTC. Its translation is CASRSPAGYEQYF.

This clone is a singleton in its sample. The chain has TRBV21-1 and TRBJ2-3; TRBD1, the table's D call, lacks a check against the DNA. TRBV21-1 is an annotated pseudogene. The CDR3 has 16 residues. The CDR3 bases are TGTGCCAGCAGCACCGAACCGGACAGGGTCACAGATACGCAGTATTTT. Translated, it gives CASSTEPDRVTDTQYF.

The chain recombines TRBV15 with TRBJ2-7; possible D gene TRBD1, 6 bases. Per germline, CDR1 LNHNV and CDR2 YYDKDF (reference sequence). The V gene lost 8 bases and the J gene lost 5 bases, with 16 bases spanning the gap. The CDR3 covers 13 residues. The CDR3 is CATSPRGDHEQYF. Written as DNA, the CDR3 is TGTGCCACCTCGCCCAGGGGAGACCACGAGCAGTACTTC. The whole variable domain, remainder taken from reference TRBV15 and TRBJ2-7, is DAMVIQNPRYQVTQFGKPVTLSCSQTLNHNVMYWYQQKSSQAPKLLFHYYDKDFNNEADTPDNFQSRRPNTSFCFLDIRSPGLGDTAMYLCATSPRGDHEQYFGPGTRLTVT.

This clone was counted between two and nine times. This chain uses TRBV7-9 with TRBJ2-1, with 14 bases identical to TRBD2. The germline V gene encodes CDR1 SEHNR and CDR2 FQNEAQ (reference sequence). The V gene end was trimmed by 0 bases and the J gene end by 5 bases; junction bases not matched to a gene: 3. CDR3 length equals 17 residues. Here the CDR3 reads CASSLALGLAGDNEQFF. For the CDR3, the DNA is TGTGCCAGCAGCTTAGCCTTGGGACTAGCGGGGGACAATGAGCAGTTCTTC.